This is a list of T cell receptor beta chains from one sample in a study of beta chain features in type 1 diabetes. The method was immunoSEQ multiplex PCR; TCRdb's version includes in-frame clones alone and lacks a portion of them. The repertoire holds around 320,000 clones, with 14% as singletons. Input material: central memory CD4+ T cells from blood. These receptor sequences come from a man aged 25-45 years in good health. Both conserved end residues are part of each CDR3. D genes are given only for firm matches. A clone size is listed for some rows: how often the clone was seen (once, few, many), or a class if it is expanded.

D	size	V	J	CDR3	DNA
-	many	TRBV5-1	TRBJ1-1	CASSQARMAEAFF	TGCGCCAGCAGCCAGGCCCGGATGGCTGAAGCTTTCTTT
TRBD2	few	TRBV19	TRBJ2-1	CASSARDYTSSNEQFF	TGTGCCAGTAGTGCCAGGGACTACACCTCCTCCAATGAGCAGTTCTTC
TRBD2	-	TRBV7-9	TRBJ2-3	CASRTTSGRGTDTQYF	TGTGCCAGCAGGACGACTAGCGGGAGAGGCACAGATACGCAGTATTTT
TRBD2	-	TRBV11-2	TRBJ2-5	CASSFGTSGGSIQETQYF	TGTGCCAGCAGCTTTGGGACTAGCGGGGGTTCCATCCAAGAGACCCAGTACTTC
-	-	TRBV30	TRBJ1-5	CAWSVNAHQPQHF	TGTGCCTGGAGTGTAAACGCTCATCAGCCCCAGCATTTT
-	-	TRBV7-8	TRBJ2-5	CASSSDMLGRNQETQYF	TGTGCCAGCAGCTCAGACATGTTGGGCCGAAACCAAGAGACCCAGTACTTC
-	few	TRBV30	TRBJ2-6	CAWGEGAGANVLTF	TGTGCCTGGGGTGAGGGGGCTGGGGCCAACGTCCTGACTTTC
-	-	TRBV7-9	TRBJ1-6	CASHPDESSYNSPLHF	TGTGCCAGCCATCCGGACGAAAGCTCCTATAATTCACCCCTCCACTTT
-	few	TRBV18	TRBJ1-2	CASSPSDTMGEDGYTF	TGTGCCAGCTCACCATCGGACACTATGGGAGAGGATGGCTACACCTTC
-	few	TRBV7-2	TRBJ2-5	CASSLMDGRRETQYF	TGTGCCAGCAGCCTTATGGACGGCCGGCGGGAGACCCAGTACTTC
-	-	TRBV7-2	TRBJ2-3	CASSLSRPGWGADTQYF	TGTGCCAGCAGCTTATCCCGCCCAGGGTGGGGTGCAGATACGCAGTATTTT
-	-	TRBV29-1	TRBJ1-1	CSVQGGNTEAFF	TGCAGCGTCCAGGGTGGGAACACTGAAGCTTTCTTT
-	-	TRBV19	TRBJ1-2	CASTPRSSRRGGYTF	TGTGCCAGTACCCCCCGGTCCTCCCGTCGGGGTGGCTACACCTTC
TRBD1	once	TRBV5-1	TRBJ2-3	CASSWRQGSATDTQYF	TGCGCCAGCAGCTGGAGACAGGGCAGTGCGACAGATACGCAGTATTTT
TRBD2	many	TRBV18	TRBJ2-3	CASSSPWGLAGGPDTQYF	TGTGCCAGCTCATCACCATGGGGACTAGCGGGAGGGCCGGATACGCAGTATTTT
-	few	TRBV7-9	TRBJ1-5	CASSLMGSQPQHF	TGTGCCAGCAGCCTGATGGGTTCTCAGCCCCAGCATTTT
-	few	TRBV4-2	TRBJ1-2	CASSQEPGDNYGYTF	TGTGCCAGCAGCCAAGAACCAGGGGACAACTATGGCTACACCTTC
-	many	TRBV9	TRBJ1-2	CASSGPLYGYTF	TGTGCCAGCAGCGGACCGCTCTATGGCTACACCTTC
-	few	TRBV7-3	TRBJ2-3	CASSLTGPDTQYF	TGTGCCAGCAGCTTGACAGGACCGGATACGCAGTATTTT
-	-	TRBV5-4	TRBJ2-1	CASSLGALDNEQFF	TGTGCCAGCAGCTTGGGCGCACTTGACAATGAGCAGTTCTTC
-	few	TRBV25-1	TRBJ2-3	CASSESTSGLSTDTQYF	TGTGCCAGCAGTGAATCAACCAGCGGGCTAAGCACAGATACGCAGTATTTT
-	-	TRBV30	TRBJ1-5	CAWRRSQANQPQHF	TGTGCCTGGAGGAGGAGCCAGGCGAATCAGCCCCAGCATTTT
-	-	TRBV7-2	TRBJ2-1	CASSRGQGFSYNEQFF	TGTGCCAGCAGCCGAGGGCAGGGTTTCTCCTACAATGAGCAGTTCTTC
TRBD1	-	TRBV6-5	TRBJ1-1	CASSIRQGVYSEAFF	TGTGCCAGCAGTATCCGACAGGGGGTTTATTCTGAAGCTTTCTTT
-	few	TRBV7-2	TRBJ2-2	CASSLWPGRGTGELFF	TGTGCCAGCAGCTTATGGCCCGGTCGGGGCACCGGGGAGCTGTTTTTT
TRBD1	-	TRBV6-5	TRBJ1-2	CASRRGQGLYGYTF	TGTGCCAGCAGAAGAGGACAGGGCTTATATGGCTACACCTTC
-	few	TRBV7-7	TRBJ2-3	CASSRNGFQMQYF	TGTGCCAGCAGCCGGAACGGTTTCCAAATGCAGTATTTT
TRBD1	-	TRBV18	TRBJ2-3	CASSHDRAILDTQYF	TGTGCCAGCTCACACGACAGGGCCATTTTAGATACGCAGTATTTT
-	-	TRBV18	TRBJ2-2	CASSPPGGSNTGELFF	TGTGCCAGCTCACCACCAGGGGGGTCGAACACCGGGGAGCTGTTTTTT
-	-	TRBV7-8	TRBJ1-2	CASSFDGPGGYTF	TGTGCCAGCAGCTTCGACGGACCGGGCGGCTACACCTTC
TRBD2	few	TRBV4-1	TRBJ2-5	CASSQQAGVETQYF	TGCGCCAGCAGCCAACAAGCGGGAGTAGAGACCCAGTACTTC
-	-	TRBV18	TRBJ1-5	CASSPGGGQPQHF	TGTGCCAGCTCACCGGGGGGAGGTCAGCCCCAGCATTTT
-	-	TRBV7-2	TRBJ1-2	CASSSRPVAVTYGYTF	TGTGCCAGCAGCTCAAGGCCCGTGGCGGTTACCTATGGCTACACCTTC
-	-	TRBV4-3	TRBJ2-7	CASSQDRMGKAWEQYF	TGCGCCAGCAGCCAAGATAGGATGGGAAAAGCCTGGGAGCAGTACTTC
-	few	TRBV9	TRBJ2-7	CASSPHGKSYEQYF	TGTGCCAGCAGCCCCCATGGGAAATCCTACGAGCAGTACTTC
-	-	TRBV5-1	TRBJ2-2	CASSLSANTGELFF	TGCGCCAGCAGCCTTAGTGCGAACACCGGGGAGCTGTTTTTT
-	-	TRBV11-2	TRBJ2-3	CASSLEGGEGTDTQYF	TGTGCCAGCAGCTTAGAAGGGGGTGAGGGCACAGATACGCAGTATTTT
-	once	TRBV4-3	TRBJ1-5	CASSQGHGSGNQPQHF	TGCGCCAGCAGCCAAGGACACGGGTCAGGCAATCAGCCCCAGCATTTT
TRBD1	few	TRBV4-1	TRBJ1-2	CASSQEDRASYGYTF	TGCGCCAGCAGCCAAGAAGACAGGGCCAGCTATGGCTACACCTTC
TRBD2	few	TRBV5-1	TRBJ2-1	CASSWLAGGGNEQFF	TGCGCCAGCAGCTGGCTAGCGGGAGGGGGAAATGAGCAGTTCTTC
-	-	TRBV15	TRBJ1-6	CATSRDPRINSPLHF	TGTGCCACCAGCAGAGATCCCAGGATCAATTCACCCCTCCACTTT
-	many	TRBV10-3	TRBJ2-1	CAISGGGSGSEQFF	TGTGCCATCAGTGGTGGAGGCTCCGGCAGTGAGCAGTTCTTC
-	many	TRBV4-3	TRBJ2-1	CASSQDWLRNEQFF	TGCGCCAGCAGCCAAGATTGGCTTAGAAATGAGCAGTTCTTC
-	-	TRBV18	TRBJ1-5	CASSKGASNQPQHF	TGTGCCAGCTCAAAGGGTGCTAGCAATCAGCCCCAGCATTTT
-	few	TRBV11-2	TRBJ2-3	CASTTVIRDTDTQYF	TGTGCCAGCACCACCGTTATTAGGGATACAGATACGCAGTATTTT
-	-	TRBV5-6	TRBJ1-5	CASSPNREGQPQHF	TGTGCCAGCAGCCCTAACAGGGAAGGTCAGCCCCAGCATTTT
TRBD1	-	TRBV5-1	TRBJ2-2	CASSTRDRGRIGTGELFF	TGCGCCAGCAGCACCCGAGACAGGGGGCGAATTGGGACCGGGGAGCTGTTTTTT
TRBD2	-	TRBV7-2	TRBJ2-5	CASSTTSGVEKTQYF	TGTGCCAGCAGCACGACTAGCGGAGTGGAGAAGACCCAGTACTTC